This section outlines one TCR beta chain sequence together with its context. The PCR made use of 60 Vbeta and 13 Jbeta primers. Clones were read by immunoSEQ multiplex PCR, and TCRdb kept only the in-frame ones, dropping some. The sample shows about 150,000 clones, approximately 80% of them seen only once. These data belong to a study of cytomegalovirus exposure and HLA in healthy donors. Per the germline V gene, CDR1 is KGHSH and CDR2 is LQKENI. This CDR3 has 15 residues. V dropped 10 bases and J dropped 0 bases, with 15 bases sitting between them. The chain employs TRBV18 and TRBJ2-2; D is unresolved. The TCR originated in a man between 25 and 39 years old in good health and CMV-seropositive. Specimen: PBMCs. Written as DNA, the CDR3 is TGTGCCACCTCCAGTCGGAGTGCGAACACCGGGGAGCTGTTTTTT. It encodes CATSSRSANTGELFF.